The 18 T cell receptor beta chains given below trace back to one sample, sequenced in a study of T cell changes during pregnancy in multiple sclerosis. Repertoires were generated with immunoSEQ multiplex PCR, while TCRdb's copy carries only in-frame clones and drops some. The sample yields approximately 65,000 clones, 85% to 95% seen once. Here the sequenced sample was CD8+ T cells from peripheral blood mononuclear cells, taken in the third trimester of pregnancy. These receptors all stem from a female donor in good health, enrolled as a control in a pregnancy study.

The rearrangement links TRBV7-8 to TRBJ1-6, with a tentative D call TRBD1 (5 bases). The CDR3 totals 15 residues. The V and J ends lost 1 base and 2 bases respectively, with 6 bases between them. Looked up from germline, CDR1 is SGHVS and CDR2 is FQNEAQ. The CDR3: CASSLDRTYNSPLHF. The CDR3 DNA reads TGTGCCAGCAGCTTAGACAGGACCTATAATTCACCCCTCCACTTT.

The DNA of the CDR3 is TGTGCCAGCAGCCATAGACTAGCGAGCTCCTACGAGCAGTACTTC. Translated, it gives CASSHRLASSYEQYF. The J gene is TRBJ2-7, the V gene TRBV5-6, with 8 bases that match TRBD2. With V trimmed by 4 bases and J by 0 bases, 6 bases remained unmatched. There are 15 residues in the CDR3. Germline V lookup: CDR1 SGHDT, CDR2 YYEEEE.

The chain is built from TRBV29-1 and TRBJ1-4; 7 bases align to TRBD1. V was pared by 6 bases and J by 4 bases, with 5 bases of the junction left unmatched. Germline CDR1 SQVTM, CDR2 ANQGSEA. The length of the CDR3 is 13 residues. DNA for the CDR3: TGCAGCGTGGGGACAGACCTTAATGAAAAACTGTTTTTT. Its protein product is CSVGTDLNEKLFF.

The CDR3: CASSQDQGAFYEQYF. Here the CDR3 DNA reads TGCGCCAGCAGCCAAGATCAGGGGGCGTTCTACGAGCAGTACTTC. The chain combines TRBV4-3 with TRBJ2-7, with 8 bases aligning to TRBD1. CDR1 is LGHNA, CDR2 YSLEER, per germline. The CDR3 runs 15 residues. V was clipped by 0 bases and J by 3 bases; unmatched bases: 4.

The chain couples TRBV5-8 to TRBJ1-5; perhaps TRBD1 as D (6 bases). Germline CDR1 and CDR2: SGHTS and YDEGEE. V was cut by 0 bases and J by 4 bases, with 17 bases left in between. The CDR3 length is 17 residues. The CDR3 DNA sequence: TGTGCCAGCAGCTTGGACCCTCAGCGCAGGGGAAATCAGCCCCAGCATTTT. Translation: CASSLDPQRRGNQPQHF. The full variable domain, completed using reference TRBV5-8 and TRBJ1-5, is EAGVTQSPTHLIKTRGQQATLRCSPISGHTSVYWYQQALGLGLQFLLWYDEGEERNRGNFPPRFSGRQFPNYSSELNVNALELEDSALYLCASSLDPQRRGNQPQHFGDGTRLSIL.

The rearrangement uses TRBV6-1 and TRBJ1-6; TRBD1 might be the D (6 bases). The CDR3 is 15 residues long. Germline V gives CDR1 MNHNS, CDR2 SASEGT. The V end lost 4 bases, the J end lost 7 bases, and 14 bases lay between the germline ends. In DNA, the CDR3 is TGTGCCAGCAGTGCATCATGGGGGCAGAATTCACCCCTCCACTTT. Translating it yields CASSASWGQNSPLHF.

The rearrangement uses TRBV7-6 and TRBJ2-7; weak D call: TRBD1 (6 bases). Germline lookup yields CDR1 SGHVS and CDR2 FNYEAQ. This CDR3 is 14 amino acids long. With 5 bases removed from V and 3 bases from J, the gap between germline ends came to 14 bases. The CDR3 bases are TGTGCCAGCAGCACAGGGTTGAAGGGCTACGAGCAGTACTTC. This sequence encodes CASSTGLKGYEQYF.

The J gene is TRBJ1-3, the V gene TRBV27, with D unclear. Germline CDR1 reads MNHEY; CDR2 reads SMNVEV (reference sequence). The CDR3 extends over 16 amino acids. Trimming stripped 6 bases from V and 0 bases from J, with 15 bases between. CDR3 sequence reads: CASSPWSADSGNTIYF. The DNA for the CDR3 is TGTGCCAGCAGCCCTTGGTCGGCGGACTCTGGAAACACCATATATTTT.

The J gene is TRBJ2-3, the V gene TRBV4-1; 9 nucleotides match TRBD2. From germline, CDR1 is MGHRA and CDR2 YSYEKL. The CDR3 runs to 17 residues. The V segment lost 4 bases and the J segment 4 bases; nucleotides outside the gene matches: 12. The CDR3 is CASSPQGGGAVSDTQYF. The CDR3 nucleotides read TGCGCCAGCAGCCCCCAGGGCGGGGGGGCCGTGTCAGATACGCAGTATTTT.

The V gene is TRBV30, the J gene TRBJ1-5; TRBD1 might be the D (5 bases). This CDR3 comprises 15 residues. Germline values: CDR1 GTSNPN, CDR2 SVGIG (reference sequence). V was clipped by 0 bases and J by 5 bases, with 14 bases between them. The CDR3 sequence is CAWSVGTAGDQPQHF. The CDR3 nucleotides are TGTGCCTGGAGTGTCGGGACCGCGGGAGATCAGCCCCAGCATTTT.

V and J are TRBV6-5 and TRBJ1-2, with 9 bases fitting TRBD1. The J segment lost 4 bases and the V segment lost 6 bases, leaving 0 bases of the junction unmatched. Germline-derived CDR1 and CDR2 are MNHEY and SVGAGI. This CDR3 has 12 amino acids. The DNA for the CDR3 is TGTGCCAGCAGGACAGGGGGCTATGGCTACACCTTC. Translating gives CASRTGGYGYTF.

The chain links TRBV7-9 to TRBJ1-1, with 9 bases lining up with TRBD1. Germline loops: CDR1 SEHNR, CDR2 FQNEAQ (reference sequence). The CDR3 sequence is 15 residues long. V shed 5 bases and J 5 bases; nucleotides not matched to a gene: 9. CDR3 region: CASSQTQGAGTEAFF. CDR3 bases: TGTGCCAGCAGCCAAACACAGGGGGCAGGGACTGAAGCTTTCTTT.

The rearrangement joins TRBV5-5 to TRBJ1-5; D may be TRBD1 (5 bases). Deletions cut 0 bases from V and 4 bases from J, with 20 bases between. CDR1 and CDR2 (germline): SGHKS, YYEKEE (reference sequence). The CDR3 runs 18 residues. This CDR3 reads CASSLVQGTVGRNQPQHF. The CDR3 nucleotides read TGTGCCAGCAGCTTGGTTCAGGGAACGGTAGGCCGGAATCAGCCCCAGCATTTT.

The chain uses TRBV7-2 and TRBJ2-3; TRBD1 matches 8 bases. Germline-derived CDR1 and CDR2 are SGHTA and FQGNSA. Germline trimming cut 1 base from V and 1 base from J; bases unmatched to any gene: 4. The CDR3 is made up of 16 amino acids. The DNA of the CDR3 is TGTGCCAGCAGCTTAGGGACAGGGTTCGGCACAGATACGCAGTATTTT. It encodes CASSLGTGFGTDTQYF.

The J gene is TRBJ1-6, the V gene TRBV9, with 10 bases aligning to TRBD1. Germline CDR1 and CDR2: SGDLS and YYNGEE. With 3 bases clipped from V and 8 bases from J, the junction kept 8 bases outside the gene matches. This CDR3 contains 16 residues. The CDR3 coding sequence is TGTGCCAGCAGCGCGGATGGACAGGGGGTTTATTCACCCCTCCACTTT. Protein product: CASSADGQGVYSPLHF.

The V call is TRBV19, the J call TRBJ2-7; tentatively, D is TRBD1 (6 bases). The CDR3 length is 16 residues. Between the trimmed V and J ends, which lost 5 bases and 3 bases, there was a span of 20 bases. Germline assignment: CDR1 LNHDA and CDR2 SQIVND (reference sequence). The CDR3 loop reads CASSDRDTPNIYEQYF. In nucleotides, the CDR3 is TGTGCCAGTAGTGACCGGGACACACCAAATATCTACGAGCAGTACTTC.

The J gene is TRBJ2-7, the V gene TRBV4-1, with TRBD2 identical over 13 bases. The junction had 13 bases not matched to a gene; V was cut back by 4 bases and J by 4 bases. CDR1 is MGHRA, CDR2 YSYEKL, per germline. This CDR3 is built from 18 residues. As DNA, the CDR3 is TGCGCCAGCAGCCTCGCGACTAGCGGGGGGATTTCCTATTACGAGCAGTACTTC. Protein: CASSLATSGGISYYEQYF.

The CDR3 nucleotides read TGTGCCAGCAGCCAAGATAAGAACGGCGGGTGGGGTGAGCAGTTCTTC. Translated: CASSQDKNGGWGEQFF. The chain joins TRBV14 to TRBJ2-1; D might be TRBD2 (5 bases). This CDR3 is 16 amino acids long. The V end was cut by 0 bases, the J end by 9 bases, with 18 bases between. Germline CDR1 reads SGHDN; CDR2 reads FVKESK.